This T cell receptor (beta chain) is drawn from a study of cytomegalovirus exposure and HLA in healthy donors. With regard to this clone: Its antigen is not known.

V gave up 5 bases and J gave up 6 bases, with 7 bases separating them. CDR1 is DFQATT and CDR2 is SNEGSKA in the germline V gene (reference sequence). The CDR3 is 11 amino acids. The table came from immunoSEQ multiplex PCR; TCRdb's copy has only in-frame clones and leaves some out. Altogether more than 200,000 clones are present, around 91% being singletons, with the ten largest covering roughly 3%. Study observations and caveats: In vitro assays verified that three CMV-associated chains recognized CMV antigens specifically.

This receptor was identified in a woman between 25 and 40 years old in good health and CMV-seronegative. Sequencing was carried out using PBMCs. The chain joins TRBV20-1 to TRBJ2-2; D tentatively reads TRBD1 or TRBD2 (5 bases each). In DNA form, the CDR3 reads TGCAGTGCTCGGGGCGCCGGGGAGCTGTTTTTT. Its translation is CSARGAGELFF.